This passage covers 32 T cell receptor beta chains from one sample sequenced in a study of shared clonotypes between healthy human individuals. The method was immunoSEQ multiplex PCR; TCRdb's version includes in-frame clones alone and lacks a portion of them. This table holds 2.3 million or so clones, about 92% found once. The sample was naive CD4+ T cells from PBMCs. As to subset: CD45RA+ positively selected. All receptors derive from a man aged 18-30 years in good health. Some clones in this sample may be carry-over from other donors' samples.

The chain recombines TRBV12-5 with TRBJ2-1; D remains unclear. This CDR3 contains 13 residues. With 6 bases removed from V and 0 bases from J, the gap between germline ends came to 6 bases. CDR1 is LGHNT and CDR2 is FRNRAP in the germline V gene. The CDR3 sequence: CASGSSSYNEQFF. The CDR3 nucleotides read TGTGCTAGTGGGTCTAGCTCCTACAATGAGCAGTTCTTC.

The V gene is TRBV5-4, the J gene TRBJ2-4; D is unresolved. CDR3 length: 13 amino acids. Per germline, CDR1 SGHNT and CDR2 YYREEE (reference sequence). Trimming removed 3 bases from V and 4 bases from J, with 8 bases in between. For the CDR3, the DNA is TGTGCCAGCAGCTACGACGGGAAAAACATTCAGTACTTC. It codes for CASSYDGKNIQYF.

This chain joins TRBV5-1 and TRBJ2-1; the match to TRBD2 covers 15 bases. Germline V gene sequence: CDR1 SGHRS, CDR2 YFSETQ. CDR3 size: 19 residues. The V and J ends lost 2 bases and 0 bases, in that order; junction bases with no gene match: 6. The CDR3 spells CASSFRTSGRARSYNEQFF. In DNA, the CDR3 is TGCGCCAGCAGCTTTAGGACTAGCGGGAGGGCACGCTCCTACAATGAGCAGTTCTTC.

As DNA, the CDR3 is TGTGCCAGCAGTCGAGGTGGGCGGGTAGAAAAACTGTTTTTT. It specifies CASSRGGRVEKLFF. The chain joins TRBV6-5 to TRBJ1-4; D gene ambiguous. The germline V gene encodes CDR1 MNHEY and CDR2 SVGAGI. This CDR3 contains 14 residues. V lost 5 bases and J 8 bases, leaving 15 bases between the germline ends.

This clone turned up a few times. V gene TRBV2 combines with J gene TRBJ1-4; D not certain. V lost 5 bases to trimming and J lost 0 bases, with 7 bases between them. The CDR3 runs 14 residues. Germline V gene sequence: CDR1 SNHLY, CDR2 FYNNEI. The DNA for the CDR3 is TGTGCCAGCAGTTCCGGAGCAACTAATGAAAAACTGTTTTTT. Protein: CASSSGATNEKLFF.

The V call is TRBV18, the J call TRBJ2-5; tentative D call: TRBD2 (5 bases). V gave up 2 bases and J gave up 2 bases, with 12 bases separating them. The CDR3 sequence is 15 residues long. Germline CDR1 and CDR2: KGHSH and LQKENI. CDR3: CASSPVPGTQETQYF. For the CDR3, the DNA is TGTGCCAGCTCACCAGTTCCGGGAACGCAAGAGACCCAGTACTTC. Complete variable domain (other parts from reference TRBV18 and TRBJ2-5): NAGVMQNPRHLVRRRGQEARLRCSPMKGHSHVYWYRQLPEEGLKFMVYLQKENIIDESGMPKERFSAEFPKEGPSILRIQQVVRGDSAAYFCASSPVPGTQETQYFGPGTRLLVL.

The chain's CDR3 is CASSPTIRVIDQPQHF. In nucleotides, the CDR3 is TGTGCCAGCAGTCCTACCATACGTGTCATAGATCAGCCCCAGCATTTT. The chain uses TRBV27 and TRBJ1-5; D not resolved. Trimming pared 5 bases from V and 5 bases from J, leaving 19 bases between. CDR1 is MNHEY and CDR2 is SMNVEV in the germline V gene (reference sequence). This CDR3 spans 16 amino acids.

This clone has only one observation. V and J are TRBV11-2 and TRBJ2-3, with D tentatively TRBD2 (7 bases). The CDR3 is 15 amino acids. Trimming pared 6 bases from V and 5 bases from J, leaving 18 bases between. The germline gives CDR1 SGHAT, CDR2 FQNNGV. Here the CDR3 DNA reads TGTGCCAGCAGTTGGGGGGCGGGAGCAGTAGATACGCAGTATTTT. As protein: CASSWGAGAVDTQYF.

V is TRBV11-2 and J is TRBJ2-2, with D maybe TRBD2 (6 bases). The V and J ends lost 5 bases and 3 bases respectively, with 16 bases between them. The CDR3 length is 16 residues. Germline CDR1 reads SGHAT; CDR2 reads FQNNGV. The CDR3 is CASSQRRGRDTGELFF. DNA of the CDR3: TGTGCCAGCAGCCAAAGGCGGGGTAGGGACACCGGGGAGCTGTTTTTT.

V usage is TRBV12-1 and J usage is TRBJ1-4. TRBV12-1 represents a pseudogene. There are 15 residues in the CDR3. Here the CDR3 reads CASSLRVPRHEKLFF. In nucleotides, the CDR3 is TGTGCCAGCAGCCTCCGGGTCCCAAGACATGAAAAACTGTTTTTT.

This chain connects TRBV28 to TRBJ1-2, with TRBD1 as a possible D gene (6 bases). V was pared by 3 bases and J by 4 bases, with 15 bases between. This CDR3 contains 15 residues. Germline V CDR1 and CDR2: MDHEN, SYDVKM. DNA for the CDR3: TGTGCCAGCAGTTTTGGGGGCCCGGGTTCCTATGGCTACACCTTC. It specifies CASSFGGPGSYGYTF.

The V gene is TRBV9, the J gene TRBJ2-1; 11 bases align to TRBD2. With V trimmed by 0 bases and J by 4 bases, 12 bases remained unmatched. The CDR3 is made up of 19 amino acids. Germline CDR1 reads SGDLS; CDR2 reads YYNGEE. CDR3 protein: CASSVGSGTSGSYYNEQFF. The DNA for the CDR3 is TGTGCCAGCAGCGTAGGCTCCGGGACTAGCGGCAGTTATTACAATGAGCAGTTCTTC.

V usage is TRBV6-5 and J usage is TRBJ1-1; D is unresolved. The CDR3 is made up of 15 amino acids. The ends were cut back, 0 bases at V and 6 bases at J, with 14 bases in the middle. The germline CDR1 and CDR2 sequences are MNHEY and SVGAGI. CDR3 sequence (DNA): TGTGCCAGCAGTTACTCGAGGAGAAGGAGGGCTGAAGCTTTCTTT. It is translated as CASSYSRRRRAEAFF.

This chain joins TRBV6-5 and TRBJ2-7; D gene unclear. Germline-derived CDR1 and CDR2 are MNHEY and SVGAGI. This CDR3 region has 13 residues. The V end lost 0 bases, the J end lost 6 bases, and 9 bases lay between the germline ends. The CDR3 spells CASSYSSGIEQYF. In nucleotides, the CDR3 is TGTGCCAGCAGTTACTCCTCAGGAATCGAGCAGTACTTC.

This chain connects TRBV5-6 to TRBJ1-4; tentatively, D is TRBD1 (5 bases). The V gene's germline CDR1 is SGHDT and CDR2 YYEEEE. Trimming shortened V by 3 bases and J by 0 bases, and 9 bases separated the two germline ends. The CDR3 has 15 amino acids. The CDR3 is CASSSRQTTNEKLFF. In DNA, the CDR3 is TGTGCCAGCAGCTCGAGACAGACAACTAATGAAAAACTGTTTTTT.

This rearrangement joins TRBV11-1 to TRBJ2-1; 9 nucleotides align to TRBD2. CDR3 length: 13 amino acids. Germline V gene sequence: CDR1 SGHAT, CDR2 FQDESV (reference sequence). V lost 8 bases, J lost 6 bases, and 5 bases stayed unmatched. CDR3 in DNA: TGTGCCAGCGAAGGCGGGAGGGCCAATGAGCAGTTCTTC. It yields the protein CASEGGRANEQFF.

This chain uses TRBV5-1 with TRBJ2-2; TRBD1 aligns across 8 bases. The CDR3 covers 14 residues. Per germline, CDR1 SGHRS and CDR2 YFSETQ. J lost 6 bases, V lost 4 bases, and 5 bases had no gene match. The CDR3 is CASSSTGGPGELFF. CDR3 in DNA: TGCGCCAGCAGCAGTACAGGGGGGCCCGGGGAGCTGTTTTTT.

The chain uses TRBV4-1 and TRBJ2-7, with 11 bases matching TRBD2. With 2 bases clipped from V and 1 base from J, the junction kept 4 bases outside the gene matches. This CDR3 contains 16 residues. Germline assignment: CDR1 MGHRA and CDR2 YSYEKL. The CDR3 spells CASSQPTSGGSYEQYF. CDR3 nucleotide sequence: TGCGCCAGCAGCCAACCTACTAGCGGGGGATCCTACGAGCAGTACTTC.

The rearrangement joins TRBV20-1 to TRBJ2-1; possible D gene TRBD2, 6 bases. The CDR3 length is 10 residues. Germline V gene sequence: CDR1 DFQATT, CDR2 SNEGSKA (reference sequence). Trimming cost V 5 bases and J 10 bases, with 9 bases left between them. The CDR3 DNA is TGCAGTGCTGGAGGGGAGGAGCAGTTCTTC. As protein: CSAGGEEQFF.

The V call is TRBV5-1, the J call TRBJ1-4; D uncertain. The CDR3 has 15 residues. The V end was cut by 0 bases, the J end by 3 bases, with 9 bases between. From germline, CDR1 is SGHRS and CDR2 YFSETQ. CDR3 DNA sequence: TGCGCCAGCAGCTTGGAAGGATCGTCTAATGAAAAACTGTTTTTT. Protein product: CASSLEGSSNEKLFF.

The chain links TRBV30 to TRBJ1-1; D unresolved. The V gene lost 0 bases and the J gene lost 1 base, with 6 bases spanning the gap. CDR1 is GTSNPN, CDR2 SVGIG, per germline (reference sequence). CDR3 length: 13 residues. The CDR3 sequence is CAWSVWANTEAFF. DNA of the CDR3: TGTGCCTGGAGTGTATGGGCGAACACTGAAGCTTTCTTT.

This chain links TRBV11-3 with TRBJ1-3; possibly TRBD1 for D (6 bases). Germline assignment: CDR1 SGHNT and CDR2 YENEEA. The CDR3 totals 13 residues. The V end lost 4 bases, the J end lost 2 bases, and 6 bases lay between the germline ends. As DNA, the CDR3 is TGTGCCAGCAGCTCAGGGGCTGGAAACACCATATATTTT. Its protein is CASSSGAGNTIYF.

The rearrangement joins TRBV7-8 to TRBJ1-1; no reliable D call. CDR1 and CDR2 from the germline V gene are SGHVS and FQNEAQ. V was shortened by 8 bases and J by 6 bases, with 13 bases between the two germline ends. The CDR3 runs to 12 residues. In DNA, the CDR3 is TGTGCCAGCCTTGCGGGTGGGGCTGAAGCTTTCTTT. Its translation is CASLAGGAEAFF.

This sequence joins TRBV5-4 and TRBJ2-3; 7 bases map to TRBD2. The CDR3 covers 16 residues. Germline lookup yields CDR1 SGHNT and CDR2 YYREEE (reference sequence). Germline trimming cut 0 bases from V and 2 bases from J; bases unmatched to any gene: 6. The CDR3: CASSLGGGIFTDTQYF. CDR3 bases: TGTGCCAGCAGCTTGGGGGGAGGGATATTCACAGATACGCAGTATTTT.

The rearrangement joins TRBV7-2 to TRBJ2-5; D is uncertain. The CDR3 has 13 amino acids. The V end lost 6 bases, the J end lost 5 bases, and 13 bases lay between the germline ends. From germline, CDR1 is SGHTA and CDR2 FQGNSA. The CDR3 spells CASSSSGEETQYF. CDR3 DNA: TGTGCCAGCAGTTCATCCGGAGAGGAGACCCAGTACTTC.

The DNA of the CDR3 is TGTGCCAGCAGTGAACTTGGAACAGCATACACCATATATTTT. Translation gives CASSELGTAYTIYF. This chain connects TRBV6-1 to TRBJ1-3, with no clear D. The CDR3 length is 14 residues. CDR1 MNHNS and CDR2 SASEGT come from the germline V gene. V was shortened by 2 bases and J by 8 bases, with 13 bases between the two germline ends.

This rearrangement joins TRBV7-8 to TRBJ2-7; D gene uncertain. The CDR3 is 15 amino acids. The V end was cut by 1 base, the J end by 0 bases, with 10 bases between. The germline CDR1 and CDR2 sequences are SGHVS and FQNEAQ. This chain's CDR3 is CASSLGAGYSYEQYF. The DNA for the CDR3 is TGTGCCAGCAGCTTAGGAGCAGGCTACTCCTACGAGCAGTACTTC.

The chain carries TRBV18 and TRBJ2-7, with 12 bases identical to TRBD1. The CDR3 is 14 amino acids. Trimming cost V 5 bases and J 7 bases; bases outside gene matches: 6. Germline-derived CDR1 and CDR2 are KGHSH and LQKENI. CDR3 DNA: TGTGCCAGCTCAGGGGGACAGGGGGCAAGTGAGCAGTACTTC. This gives the protein CASSGGQGASEQYF.

The chain recombines TRBV5-1 with TRBJ2-1; 12 bases match TRBD2. V lost 4 bases to trimming and J lost 6 bases; unmatched junction nucleotides: 5. This CDR3 comprises 15 residues. The germline V gene encodes CDR1 SGHRS and CDR2 YFSETQ. In DNA form, the CDR3 reads TGCGCCAGCAGCCCGGGACTAGCGGGCCTCAATGAGCAGTTCTTC. Its protein is CASSPGLAGLNEQFF.

The V gene is TRBV6-6, the J gene TRBJ2-3; the D gene is possibly TRBD1 (6 bases). This CDR3 is 15 amino acids long. Trimming shortened V by 4 bases and J by 2 bases, and 13 bases separated the two germline ends. The germline V gene has CDR1 MNHNY and CDR2 SVGAGI (reference sequence). CDR3 DNA sequence: TGTGCCAGCAGTTCTAGGACAGTCGACACAGATACGCAGTATTTT. Translated: CASSSRTVDTDTQYF.

V usage is TRBV7-8 and J usage is TRBJ2-5, with D perhaps matching TRBD2 (6 bases). The V gene's germline CDR1 is SGHVS and CDR2 FQNEAQ. CDR3 length: 19 amino acids. Trimming left V 2 bases short and J 6 bases short, with 28 bases between. CDR3 sequence reads: CASSLTVLRTGKGGKTQYF. In nucleotides, the CDR3 is TGTGCCAGCAGCTTAACAGTACTCCGGACTGGTAAGGGAGGAAAGACCCAGTACTTC.

J is TRBJ2-1 and V is TRBV6-1; the D gene is possibly TRBD1 (6 bases). This CDR3 has 13 residues. Germline V CDR1 and CDR2: MNHNS, SASEGT. With 9 bases removed from V and 0 bases from J, the gap between germline ends came to 9 bases. CDR3 nucleotides: TGTGCCAGTACGGACAGCTCCTACAATGAGCAGTTCTTC. Translated: CASTDSSYNEQFF.